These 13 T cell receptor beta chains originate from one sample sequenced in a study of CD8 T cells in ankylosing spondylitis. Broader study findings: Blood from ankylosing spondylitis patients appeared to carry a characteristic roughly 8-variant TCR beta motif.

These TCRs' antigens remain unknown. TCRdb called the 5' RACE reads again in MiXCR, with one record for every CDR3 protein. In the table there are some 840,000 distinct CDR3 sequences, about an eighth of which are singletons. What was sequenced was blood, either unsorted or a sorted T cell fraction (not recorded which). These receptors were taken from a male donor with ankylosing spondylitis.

CDR3 nucleotides: TGTGCCAGCAGCTTACCCCCCAGGGGGGATCCCACCGGGGAGCTGTTTTTT. This sequence encodes CASSLPPRGDPTGELFF. V is TRBV13 and J is TRBJ2-2, with D maybe TRBD1 (7 bases). The germline V gene encodes CDR1 PRHDT and CDR2 FYEKMQ (reference sequence). V was cut by 2 bases and J by 4 bases, with 17 bases left in between. The CDR3 length is 17 residues. The entire variable domain, with the rest obtained from reference TRBV13 and TRBJ2-2, is as follows: AAGVIQSPRHLIKEKRETATLKCYPIPRHDTVYWYQQGPGQDPQFLISFYEKMQSDKGSIPDRFSAQQFSDYHSELNMSSLELGDSALYFCASSLPPRGDPTGELFFGEGSRLTVL.

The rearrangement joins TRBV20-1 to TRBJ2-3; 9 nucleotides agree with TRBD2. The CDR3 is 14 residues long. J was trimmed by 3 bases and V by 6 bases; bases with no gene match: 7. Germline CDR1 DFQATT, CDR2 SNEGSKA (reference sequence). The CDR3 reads CSAGNSGGTDTQYF. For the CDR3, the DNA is TGCAGTGCCGGGAATAGCGGGGGAACAGATACGCAGTATTTT.

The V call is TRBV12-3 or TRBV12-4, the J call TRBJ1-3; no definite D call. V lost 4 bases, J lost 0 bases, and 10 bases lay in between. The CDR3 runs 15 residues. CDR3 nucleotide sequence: TGTGCCAGCAGTTATGTCCTGAGCTCTGGAAACACCATATATTTT. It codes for CASSYVLSSGNTIYF.

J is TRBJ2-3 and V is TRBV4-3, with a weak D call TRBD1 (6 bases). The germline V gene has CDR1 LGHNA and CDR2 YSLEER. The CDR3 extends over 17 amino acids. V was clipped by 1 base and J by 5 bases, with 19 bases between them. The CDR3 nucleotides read TGCGCCAGCAGCCAAGGAGGCGGCGGAACAGGGAGAGATACGCAGTATTTT. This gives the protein CASSQGGGGTGRDTQYF.

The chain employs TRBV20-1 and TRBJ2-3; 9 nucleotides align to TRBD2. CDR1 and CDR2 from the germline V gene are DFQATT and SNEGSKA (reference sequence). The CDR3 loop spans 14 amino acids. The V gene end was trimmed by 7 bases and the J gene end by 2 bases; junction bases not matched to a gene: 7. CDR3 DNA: TGCAGTGTGGAGTCTAGCGGGGTCACAGATACGCAGTATTTT. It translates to CSVESSGVTDTQYF.

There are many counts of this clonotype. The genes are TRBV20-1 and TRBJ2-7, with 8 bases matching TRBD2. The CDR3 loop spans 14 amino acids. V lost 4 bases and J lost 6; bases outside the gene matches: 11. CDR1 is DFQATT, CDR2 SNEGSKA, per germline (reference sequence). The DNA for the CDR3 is TGCAGTGCTACCACGGGACTAGGTGGGCCCGAGCAGTACTTC. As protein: CSATTGLGGPEQYF.

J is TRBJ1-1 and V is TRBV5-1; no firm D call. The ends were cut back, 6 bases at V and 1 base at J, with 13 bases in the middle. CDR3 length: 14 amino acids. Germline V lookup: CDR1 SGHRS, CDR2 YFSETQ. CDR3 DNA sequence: TGCGCCAGCAAATGGGGTCTGGGGAACACTGAAGCTTTCTTT. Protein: CASKWGLGNTEAFF.

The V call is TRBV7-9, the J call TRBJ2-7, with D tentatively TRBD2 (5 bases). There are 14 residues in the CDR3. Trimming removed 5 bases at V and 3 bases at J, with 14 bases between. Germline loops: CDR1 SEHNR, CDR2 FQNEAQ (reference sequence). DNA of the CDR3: TGTGCCAGCAGCAGGGTGCCCGGGAACTACGAGCAGTACTTC. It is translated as CASSRVPGNYEQYF.

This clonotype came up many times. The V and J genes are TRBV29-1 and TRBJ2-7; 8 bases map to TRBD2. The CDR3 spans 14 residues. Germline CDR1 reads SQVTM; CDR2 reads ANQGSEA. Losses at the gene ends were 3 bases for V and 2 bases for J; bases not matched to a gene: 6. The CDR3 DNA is TGCAGCGTTGATAGCGGGACCAATGCCTACGAGCAGTACTTC. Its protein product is CSVDSGTNAYEQYF.

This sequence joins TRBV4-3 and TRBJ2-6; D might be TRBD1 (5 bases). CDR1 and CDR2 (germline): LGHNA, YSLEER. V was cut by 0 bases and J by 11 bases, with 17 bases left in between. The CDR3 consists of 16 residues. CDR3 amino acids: CASSQDLRQGVHVLTF. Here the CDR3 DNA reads TGCGCCAGCAGCCAAGATTTAAGACAAGGGGTCCACGTCCTGACTTTC.

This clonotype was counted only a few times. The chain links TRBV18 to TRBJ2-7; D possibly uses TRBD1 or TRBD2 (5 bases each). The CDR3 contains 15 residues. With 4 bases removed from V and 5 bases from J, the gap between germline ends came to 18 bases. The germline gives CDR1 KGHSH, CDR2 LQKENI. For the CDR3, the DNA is TGTGCCAGCTCACTAATTCCGGGACGGTATGACGAGCAGTACTTC. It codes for CASSLIPGRYDEQYF.

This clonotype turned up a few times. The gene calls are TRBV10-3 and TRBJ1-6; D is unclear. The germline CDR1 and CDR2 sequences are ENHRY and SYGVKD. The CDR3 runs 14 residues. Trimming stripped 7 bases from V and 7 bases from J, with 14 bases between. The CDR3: CAITTGSGNSPLHF. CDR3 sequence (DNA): TGTGCCATCACCACCGGGAGCGGGAATTCACCCCTCCACTTT.

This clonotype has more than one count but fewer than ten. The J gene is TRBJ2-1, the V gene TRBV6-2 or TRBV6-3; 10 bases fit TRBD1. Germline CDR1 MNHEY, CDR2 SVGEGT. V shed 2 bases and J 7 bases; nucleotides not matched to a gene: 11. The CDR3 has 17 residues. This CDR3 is CASSYVLGQGNMNEQFF. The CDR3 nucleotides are TGTGCCAGCAGTTACGTTCTGGGACAGGGGAATATGAATGAGCAGTTCTTC.